These 31 T cell receptor beta chains originate from one sample sequenced in a study of CD8+CD57+ T cells in acquired aplastic anemia. It was genomic DNA that served as the template for profiling TCR beta VDJ and CDR3. Each CDR3 protein gets one entry after TCRdb re-called the reads with MiXCR. This table has more than 100,000 distinct CDR3 sequences, less than 45% appearing once. Sequencing input: sorted CD4+, CD8+, or CD8+CD57+ T cells (not recorded which) from PBMCs. All receptors derive from a human donor in good health, serving as a control.

This clonotype was detected ten times or more. V is TRBV10-3 and J is TRBJ2-6, with D unclear. The V end lost 3 bases, the J end lost 2 bases, and 8 bases lay between the germline ends. Germline CDR1 reads ENHRY; CDR2 reads SYGVKD. The CDR3 runs to 15 residues. CDR3 sequence reads: CAISDTNTGANVLTF. Here the CDR3 DNA reads TGTGCCATCAGTGACACCAATACTGGGGCCAACGTCCTGACTTTC.

This clonotype was seen at least ten times. The chain combines TRBV3-1 with TRBJ1-4; no clear D. The V end lost 1 base, the J end lost 8 bases, and 5 bases lay between the germline ends. Germline CDR1 and CDR2: LGHDT and YNNKEL (reference sequence). The CDR3 consists of 12 residues. The DNA for the CDR3 is TGTGCCAGCAGCCAAGGGGAGGAAAAACTGTTTTTT. It codes for CASSQGEEKLFF.

Here the CDR3 reads CASSQEGSRARDTQYF. As DNA, the CDR3 is TGCGCCAGCAGCCAAGAGGGGAGCAGGGCGAGGGATACGCAGTATTTT. The V call is TRBV4-3, the J call TRBJ2-3, with D tentatively TRBD1 or TRBD2 (5 bases each). Per the germline V gene, CDR1 is LGHNA and CDR2 is YSLEER. The CDR3 has 16 residues. The ends were cut back, 0 bases at V and 6 bases at J, with 16 bases in the middle.

The V and J genes are TRBV7-3 and TRBJ2-7; D is unclear. With 6 bases removed from V and 4 bases from J, the gap between germline ends came to 10 bases. The CDR3 is 12 amino acids. CDR1 and CDR2 from the germline V gene are SGHTA and FQGTGA. The CDR3 nucleotides are TGTGCCAGCAGTTTTGCCGGATACGAGCAGTACTTC. Amino acid sequence: CASSFAGYEQYF.

This clonotype was counted many times. CDR3 DNA sequence: TGCAGTGCTAAGGGGGGACTTCTCAATGAGCAGTTCTTC. Amino acids: CSAKGGLLNEQFF. The V and J genes are TRBV20-1 and TRBJ2-1; perhaps D is TRBD1 or TRBD2 (6 bases each). With 4 bases removed from V and 6 bases from J, the gap between germline ends came to 13 bases. The CDR3 loop spans 13 amino acids. Germline assignment: CDR1 DFQATT and CDR2 SNEGSKA (reference sequence).

This clonotype was observed many times. The gene calls are TRBV27 and TRBJ2-7, with TRBD1 as a possible D gene (6 bases). Looked up from germline, CDR1 is MNHEY and CDR2 is SMNVEV (reference sequence). This CDR3 region has 14 residues. V was trimmed by 2 bases and J by 4 bases, leaving 12 bases between them. Here the CDR3 reads CASSLDRLRYEQYF. As DNA, the CDR3 is TGTGCCAGCAGTTTAGACAGGTTGAGGTACGAGCAGTACTTC.

The chain has TRBV15 and TRBJ1-2; 9 positions match TRBD1. V trimming: 0 bases; J trimming: 3 bases; junction bases outside the gene matches: 8. CDR1 and CDR2 from the germline V gene are LNHNV and YYDKDF (reference sequence). This CDR3 region has 17 residues. In nucleotides, the CDR3 is TGTGCCACCAGCAGAGATTTAGCGGACAGGGGCCACTATGGCTACACCTTC. The encoded protein is CATSRDLADRGHYGYTF. Combining the CDR3 with reference TRBV15 and TRBJ1-2 gives the whole variable domain DAMVIQNPRYQVTQFGKPVTLSCSQTLNHNVMYWYQQKSSQAPKLLFHYYDKDFNNEADTPDNFQSRRPNTSFCFLDIRSPGLGDTAMYLCATSRDLADRGHYGYTFGSGTRLTVV.

The genes are TRBV12-3 or TRBV12-4 and TRBJ2-1, with D tentatively TRBD1 (5 bases). V was shortened by 8 bases and J by 12 bases, with 14 bases between the two germline ends. The CDR3 is made up of 11 amino acids. The CDR3 DNA reads as TGTGCCAGCTCCCTGGAAAGGGGGCAGTTCTTC. The encoded protein is CASSLERGQFF.

This clonotype was seen a handful of times. A read error may be the cause here, since a much bigger clone is one base away. The chain employs TRBV9 and TRBJ1-1; 8 bases are shared with TRBD1. CDR3 length equals 14 residues. Germline-derived CDR1 and CDR2 are SGDLS and YYNGEE. CDR3 protein: CASSAGGASTGAFF. DNA of the CDR3: TGTGCCAGCAGCGCAGGGGGCGCGAGTACTGGAGCTTTCTTT.

This clonotype was seen a handful of times. This chain joins TRBV5-1 and TRBJ2-7, with 10 bases lining up with TRBD1. The CDR3 contains 15 residues. Germline-derived CDR1 and CDR2 are SGHRS and YFSETQ. J gave up 1 base and V 4 bases, and 5 bases lay outside the gene matches. CDR3 sequence (DNA): TGCGCCAGCAGCGGACGACAGGGGGCATCCTACGAGCAGTACTTC. Its protein product is CASSGRQGASYEQYF. The full variable domain, in which reference TRBV5-1 and TRBJ2-7 provide the parts outside the CDR3, is KAGVTQTPRYLIKTRGQQVTLSCSPISGHRSVSWYQQTPGQGLQFLFEYFSETQRNKGNFPGRFSGRQFSNSRSEMNVSTLELGDSALYLCASSGRQGASYEQYFGPGTRLTVT.

This clonotype was recorded a few times. Being one base from a much bigger clone, this may be a read error. V usage is TRBV5-8 and J usage is TRBJ2-5, with D perhaps TRBD1 or TRBD2 (6 bases each). Germline loops: CDR1 SGHTS, CDR2 YDEGEE. The CDR3 loop spans 15 amino acids. This CDR3 is CASSRRGSGGETRYF. The DNA of the CDR3 is TGTGCCAGCAGCCGGAGGGGGAGCGGAGGGGAGACCCGGTACTTC.

This clonotype occurred a few times. J is TRBJ1-2 and V is TRBV19; D is uncertain. CDR1 and CDR2 from the germline V gene are LNHDA and SQIVND (reference sequence). This CDR3 region has 12 residues. V was clipped by 5 bases and J by 5 bases, with 9 bases between them. As DNA, the CDR3 is TGTGCCAGTAGTCGACATCTTTATGGCTACACCTTC. Its protein is CASSRHLYGYTF.

There are many counts of this clonotype. The chain couples TRBV20-1 to TRBJ2-1; D is undetermined. Between the trimmed V and J ends, which lost 0 bases and 6 bases, there was a span of 21 bases. Germline CDR1 DFQATT, CDR2 SNEGSKA (reference sequence). The CDR3 has 17 residues. The chain's CDR3 is CSARDNSRGISRNEQFF. Written as DNA, the CDR3 is TGCAGTGCTAGAGACAACTCCCGAGGCATCTCGCGCAATGAGCAGTTCTTC.

This clonotype was counted ten times or more. The chain employs TRBV9 and TRBJ2-2, with TRBD2 as a possible D gene (5 bases). This CDR3 comprises 16 residues. The germline gives CDR1 SGDLS, CDR2 YYNGEE. Trimming pared 4 bases from V and 2 bases from J, leaving 15 bases between. CDR3 sequence: CASSPRRHSNTGELFF. The CDR3, as DNA: TGTGCCAGCAGCCCTCGGAGGCATTCAAACACCGGGGAGCTGTTTTTT.

J is TRBJ1-2 and V is TRBV15, with TRBD1 as a possible D gene (5 bases). Trimming left V 10 bases short and J 7 bases short, with 10 bases between. This CDR3 comprises 10 residues. Germline V gives CDR1 LNHNV, CDR2 YYDKDF (reference sequence). The CDR3 here is CAMGGSGYTF. The CDR3 DNA follows: TGTGCCATGGGGGGAAGTGGCTACACCTTC.

This clonotype was seen more than once but under ten times. The rearrangement uses TRBV6-5 and TRBJ1-1; 12 nucleotides line up with TRBD1. This CDR3 comprises 14 residues. Germline CDR1 reads MNHEY; CDR2 reads SVGAGI. V lost 6 bases and J lost 4; bases outside the gene matches: 3. The CDR3 reads CASRRDRGLTEAFF. The DNA of the CDR3 is TGTGCCAGCAGACGGGACAGGGGGCTCACTGAAGCTTTCTTT.

This clonotype occurred many times. This chain joins TRBV19 and TRBJ1-1; D is unresolved. Deletions cut 3 bases from V and 10 bases from J, with 12 bases between. Germline CDR1 is LNHDA and CDR2 is SQIVND (reference sequence). The length of the CDR3 is 12 residues. Written as DNA, the CDR3 is TGTGCCAGTAGTATGGGGAAATGGCTAGCTTTCTTT. Translating it yields CASSMGKWLAFF. Looking up the rest from reference TRBV19 and TRBJ1-1 gives the full variable domain: DGGITQSPKYLFRKEGQNVTLSCEQNLNHDAMYWYRQDPGQGLRLIYYSQIVNDFQKGDIAEGYSVSREKKESFPLTVTSAQKNPTAFYLCASSMGKWLAFFGQGTRLTVV.

With respect to this clonotype: At one boundary the junction diverges from the germline segment, which might be a read error. The chain has TRBV5-1 and TRBJ2-7, with TRBD2 identical over 7 bases. The CDR3 consists of 15 residues. The germline V gene has CDR1 SGHRS and CDR2 YFSETQ. Written as DNA, the CDR3 is TGCGCCAGCAGCTTGGCGGCAGGTGCGGGGGATGAGCTGCACTTC. It encodes CASSLAAGAGDELHF.

This clonotype has a count of ten or more. V gene TRBV7-8 combines with J gene TRBJ1-4, with 7 bases aligning to TRBD1. The CDR3 consists of 14 residues. The V gene end was trimmed by 4 bases and the J gene end by 2 bases; junction bases not matched to a gene: 1. Germline CDR1 is SGHVS and CDR2 is FQNEAQ. The CDR3 here is CASSSQGTNEKLFF. The CDR3 nucleotides read TGTGCCAGCAGCTCACAGGGGACTAATGAAAAACTGTTTTTT.

There are many counts of this clonotype. The chain has TRBV6-1 and TRBJ1-2, with a tentative D call TRBD1 (6 bases). Germline values: CDR1 MNHNS, CDR2 SASEGT. Trimming shortened V by 5 bases and J by 4 bases, and 11 bases separated the two germline ends. The CDR3 is made up of 13 amino acids. CDR3 sequence: CASSITGPYGYTF. Here the CDR3 DNA reads TGTGCCAGCAGTATCACAGGGCCCTATGGCTACACCTTC.

This clonotype was recorded many times. The rearrangement links TRBV10-1 to TRBJ2-5; D remains unclear. Trimming left V 0 bases short and J 5 bases short, with 7 bases between. Germline CDR1 and CDR2: WNHNN and SYGVQD (reference sequence). The CDR3 totals 13 residues. CDR3 region: CASSESVVETQYF. CDR3 bases: TGCGCCAGCAGTGAGTCTGTGGTGGAGACCCAGTACTTC.

In this sample, this clonotype turned up a few times. Given a much more abundant clone one base away, this may be a read error. The gene calls are TRBV7-2 and TRBJ2-7; D not certain. Germline V lookup: CDR1 SGHTA, CDR2 FQGNSA. Trimming took off 5 bases at V and 8 bases at J, with 10 bases between the two ends. The CDR3 spans 11 residues. CDR3 protein: CASSQRRKQYF. DNA for the CDR3: TGTGCCAGCAGCCAACGGCGGAAGCAGTACTTC.

This clonotype was seen a handful of times. The CDR3 is CASSLGGRAYEQYF. Written as DNA, the CDR3 is TGTGCCAGCAGCTTGGGAGGGAGGGCCTACGAGCAGTACTTC. This chain joins TRBV5-6 and TRBJ2-7; 7 bases are shared with TRBD2. Germline assignment: CDR1 SGHDT and CDR2 YYEEEE. The CDR3 runs 14 residues. V was pared by 0 bases and J by 2 bases, with 2 bases of the junction left unmatched.

On this clonotype: A read error may explain this, as a much larger clone is one base away. The rearrangement uses TRBV3-1 and TRBJ1-1; 8 nucleotides agree with TRBD1. CDR1 is LGHDT, CDR2 YNNKEL, per germline (reference sequence). This CDR3 contains 13 residues. DNA for the CDR3: TGTGCCAGCGGCCACGTACAGGGGGCTGAAGCTTTCTTT. It yields the protein CASGHVQGAEAFF.

This clonotype was detected ten times or more. The CDR3 reads CATSDGTGVGADTQYF. DNA for the CDR3: TGTGCCACCAGTGACGGGACAGGGGTCGGAGCAGATACGCAGTATTTT. The V gene is TRBV24-1, the J gene TRBJ2-3; 10 bases are a match to TRBD1. The CDR3 length is 16 residues. J gave up 4 bases and V 4 bases, and 7 bases lay outside the gene matches. Germline assignment: CDR1 KGHDR and CDR2 SFDVKD.

The chain recombines TRBV6-1 with TRBJ2-1; 10 positions match TRBD2. This CDR3 is built from 15 residues. J lost 0 bases, V lost 6 bases, and 2 bases had no gene match. The germline V gene has CDR1 MNHNS and CDR2 SASEGT. In nucleotides, the CDR3 is TGTGCCAGCAGAACTAGCGGGAACTCCTACAATGAGCAGTTCTTC. The encoded protein is CASRTSGNSYNEQFF.

This clonotype was counted only a few times. Given a much more abundant clone one base away, this may be a read error. This chain joins TRBV6-4 and TRBJ1-2, with D unresolved. This CDR3 contains 15 residues. Trimming took off 2 bases at V and 4 bases at J, with 14 bases between the two ends. The germline gives CDR1 MRHNA, CDR2 SNTAGT. The CDR3 DNA reads TGTGCCAGCAGTGACACTGCTACAGAGGTCTATGGCTACACCTTC. Protein product: CASSDTATEVYGYTF.

The gene calls are TRBV7-3 and TRBJ2-7; TRBD1 or TRBD2 may be the D gene (5 bases each). Trimming left V 1 base short and J 2 bases short, with 9 bases between. There are 14 residues in the CDR3. Germline CDR1 is SGHTA and CDR2 is FQGTGA. For the CDR3, the DNA is TGTGCCAGCAGCTTAAGGGACGGTACCTACGAGCAGTACTTC. It codes for CASSLRDGTYEQYF.

The genes are TRBV11-2 and TRBJ2-1; tentatively, D is TRBD2 (5 bases). This CDR3 has 16 amino acids. The V gene lost 2 bases and the J gene lost 3 bases, with 14 bases spanning the gap. Germline V CDR1 and CDR2: SGHAT, FQNNGV. The DNA of the CDR3 is TGTGCCAGCAGCTTAAGGTTGGGCGACTACTACAATGAGCAGTTCTTC. It specifies CASSLRLGDYYNEQFF.

This clonotype was counted ten times or more. J is TRBJ1-4 and V is TRBV7-9; TRBD1 might be the D (6 bases). The germline V and J ends were trimmed by 4 bases and 0 bases, with 6 bases remaining between them. CDR3 length equals 14 residues. From germline, CDR1 is SEHNR and CDR2 FQNEAQ (reference sequence). The CDR3 sequence is CASSSGATNEKLFF. CDR3 DNA: TGTGCCAGCAGCTCAGGGGCAACTAATGAAAAACTGTTTTTT. The full variable domain, completed using reference TRBV7-9 and TRBJ1-4, is DTGVSQNPRHKITKRGQNVTFRCDPISEHNRLYWYRQTLGQGPEFLTYFQNEAQLEKSRLLSDRFSAERPKGSFSTLEIQRTEQGDSAMYLCASSSGATNEKLFFGSGTQLSVL.

V usage is TRBV24-1 and J usage is TRBJ2-2, with D perhaps assigned TRBD1 or TRBD2 (5 bases each). This CDR3 is 14 amino acids long. Looked up from germline, CDR1 is KGHDR and CDR2 is SFDVKD. Trimming left V 7 bases short and J 1 base short, with 9 bases between. The CDR3 bases are TGTGCCACCAGGGGACGGAGGAACACCGGGGAGCTGTTTTTT. Translated, it gives CATRGRRNTGELFF.